The source of this T cell receptor (beta chain) is a study of cytomegalovirus exposure and HLA in healthy donors (dated by TCRdb to about 2017). At the level of the whole study: An earlier analysis of under 600 of the donors reported 250 to 300 Gb of sequence data and roughly 100 million unique TCR beta sequences from some 180 million T cells. In the later analysis, no new phenotypic data were used to find candidate immune exposures; instead, reliance was placed on TCR beta sequences and their occurrence across donors. About 300 gigabases of sequencing data and 70 million to 100 million unique TCR sequences were included in an early release covering about 620 HLA-typed donors. Typing coverage differed by locus: A, B, C, DRB1 and DQB1 were typed in about 620-630 donors, DQA1 in 500 to 550, DPA1 in nearly 610, and DPB1 in 472. HLA typing covered class I and class II loci at four-digit resolution. Alongside the repertoire data, information on donor age, sex, ethnicity and CMV serostatus was compiled. Along with the approximately 700-subject first cohort, a separate validation cohort of about 110 different subjects was used. To study patterns of TCR occurrence, a later analysis re-analyzed previously published TCR beta repertoires from around 700 donors and added high-resolution HLA genotyping. The study was designed to test whether signatures of past pathogen exposure could be identified by cataloging public T cell receptors. All discovery cohort repertoires had been generated on a single sequencing platform. Among around 400 genotyped donors of the cohort, an average of approximately 240,000 unique TCR beta nucleotide sequences were sequenced per donor, roughly 18% of them non-productive. The genetic ancestry cluster associated with self-reported Caucasian donors included 81% of the approximately 410 genotyped donors. Using immunosequencing, the study profiled T cell repertoires from 640 or so subjects and related those repertoires to cytomegalovirus serostatus. In a later genetic analysis, genome-wide SNP genotypes for about three fifths of the roughly 670 donors were used, and that subset was treated as a discovery cohort. A handful of DR-DQ haplotypes were handled as single units for association and clustering because linkage in the cohort was strong. The study combined high-throughput TCR immunosequencing, statistical association of individual TCRs with disease status, and machine learning to predict cytomegalovirus infection status. An earlier analysis of several hundred of the donors used high-throughput TCR beta sequencing to judge whether each TCR beta V gene segment behaved as functional or pseudogenic. What the work shows at the level of the full study, not this receptor alone: Cytomegalovirus status was reported to be diagnosed by the classifier with high specificity and sensitivity in both the original and validation cohorts. V-gene and J-gene trimming of TCR beta chains was associated with a missense DCLRE1C variant in a later genetic analysis, and the association was replicated in an independent cohort. According to a later analysis, parvovirus B19, influenza, CMV and Epstein-Barr virus appeared linked to several top co-occurrence clusters. Because some donors lacked HLA typing at each locus, the association tests relied only on the typed subset. The 87-base-pair reads could not distinguish some IMGT-functional V segments, including TRBV6-2 and TRBV6-3, so those segments were excluded. A later analysis found that HLA-associated TCR beta chains were more clonally expanded and had lower generation probabilities than equally common non-associated chains. In a later genetic analysis, fewer N-insertions in productive TCRs were reported among donors in an Asian-associated ancestry cluster than the roughly 700-donor mean. Across donors, most TCR sequences were observed very rarely, whereas some public TCRs were present in many individuals. Linkage disequilibrium might explain the correlated functional status among segregating V segments, but an unknown experimental factor could not be ruled out. A cluster of highly shared sequence variants was judged likely to be a technical artifact of the sequencing pipeline. A later analysis associated about 17,000 TCR beta sequences with specific HLA alleles at a false discovery rate of 0.05. In an earlier analysis of some 500 of the donors, most TCR beta V segments were observed in productive rearrangements about 87% or about 30% of the time, broadly matching IMGT annotations. In a later analysis, TCR association rates were found to vary across HLA loci, with the most associated TCRs seen for DRB1 alleles and the fewest for HLA-C alleles. Assigning TCR associations to individual alleles was difficult when HLA alleles, especially DR and DQ, strongly co-occurred. A later analysis found that most CMV-associated TCR beta chains appeared HLA-restricted, with HLA associations seemingly driven largely by CMV exposure. A total of 150 to 200 TCR beta chains were listed by the study as associated with cytomegalovirus. The only immune exposure information available for the cohort was CMV serostatus. The cohort was sequenced for TCR beta chains only, and without alpha or paired-chain data the features that could be detected were limited. Because counts were too low, roughly 18 rarely observed V segments, including chromosome 9 orphons, were left out of the earlier analysis of approximately 500 of the donors. The presence/absence analyses assumed that sequencing depth was roughly uniform across donors, and that assumption may not be true. A further reported finding was that TCR beta sequences accurately predicted the HLA-A and HLA-B alleles for most subjects in the first cohort. The authors suggested that the approach could potentially be generalized to other disease states and immunological phenotypes. In vitro tests confirmed that a few of the cytomegalovirus-associated TCR beta chains recognize cytomegalovirus antigens.

Clipping removes 0 bases from V and 2 bases from J, with 5 as the unmatched junction base count. The CDR3 spans 18 residues, from the cysteine through the phenylalanine. Only the CDR3 portion is preserved as DNA: 54 bases, with reading frame beginning at the first base. CDR1 SGHRS and CDR2 YFSETQ are derived from the germline V gene. As for this clone: No cognate antigen has been identified for it. No base qualities exist here, and no much larger clone lies one base off it.

The cohort was made up of hundreds of healthy bone marrow donors. At the time of sampling, all cohort members were nominally healthy, though unrecorded immune exposures were likely present. The donor tested CMV seronegative, placing the donor among the approximately 360 seronegative members of the cohort. Every donor gave a peripheral blood sample, and the peripheral blood mononuclear cells from that sample were used for TCR beta sequencing. The Qiagen DNeasy Blood Extraction Kit was used to extract genomic DNA from the blood cell samples. Receptors were amplified or captured by the immunoSEQ multiplex PCR assay. For the multiplex PCR, a mixture combining 60 forward primers for TCR Vbeta segments and 13 reverse primers for TCR Jbeta segments was used. A multiplex PCR assay on genomic DNA amplified the CDR3 region of rearranged TCR beta genes. Amplified TCR beta libraries were sequenced as 87-base-pair reads on the Illumina HiSeq System. Processing in the source paper ran as follows. In a later analysis, some 80 million unique TCR beta chains were counted across the 500 to 850 repertoires, and about 9.9 million of these chains were shared by at least two donors. A nearest-neighbor algorithm error-corrected the raw reads and collapsed the reads into unique sequences, merging closely related sequences to remove PCR and sequencing errors. V, D and J gene segments were assigned by aligning CDR3 sequences to IMGT reference sequences. For a sequence to be retained, at least a six-nucleotide match to both a V gene segment and a J gene segment was required. A rearrangement counted as productive if the CDR3 had no stop codons and remained in frame with V and J, and every other rearrangement counted as non-productive. CDR3 was defined by IMGT convention, running from the second conserved V-encoded cysteine to the conserved J-encoded phenylalanine. The earlier analysis of about 570 of the donors excluded any sequence lacking an unambiguous match to a single V gene segment. An earlier analysis of 500 to 600 of the donors classified V segments as functional when productive rearrangements were above 56.7% and as segregating when the standard deviation between donors was above 5%. A statistical classification framework was built to diagnose cytomegalovirus status from the catalog of TCR beta chain sequences. V and J gene assignment, in a later analysis, came from comparing TCR nucleotide sequences with IMGT/GENE-DB human TR gene sequences. Using the TCRdist pipeline, a later analysis assigned CDR3 sequences along with most-parsimonious VDJ recombination scenarios. In a later analysis, each TCR beta chain was defined by its CDR3 amino acid sequence together with its V-gene family, and reads lacking a unique V-gene family were excluded. In a later analysis, several hundred highly shared, low-generation-probability nucleotide sequences were removed to address suspected cross-contamination and a sequencing artifact. In a later analysis, a clonal expansion index for each public chain was calculated from normalized within-repertoire ranks of inferred template counts. In a later analysis, generation probabilities were computed with a VDJ recombination model fitted to out-of-frame rearrangements, and the resulting probabilities were checked against IGoR. In a later analysis, hypergeometric tests were used to score TCR-TCR, TCR-HLA and TCR-CMV co-occurrence, with a repertoire-size bias correction applied to TCR pairs. False discovery rates were estimated in a later analysis by permuting HLA or CMV assignments 20 times. In a later analysis, co-occurring TCRs were grouped with DBSCAN, and TCRdist sequence similarity was added when clustering was performed within HLA-allele-positive subsets. Co-occurrence clustering excluded repertoires with fewer than 30,000 or more than 120,000 public chains, plus five with anomalous nucleotide sharing. The immuneACCESS repertoire file appears here via TCRdb, limited to in-frame rearrangements. These files lack a portion of the clones; in checked studies, under half of the deficit traces to unresolved V genes, and the cause of the others is not known. D and trimming come from the DNA, and the V and J calls and clone size come from that table. The sample data list more than 85,000 clones, and approximately 57% of these were observed just once. The top ten clonotypes cover about 5.9% of the sample.

This TCR was sampled from a woman younger than 45 in good health and CMV-seronegative. Rearrangement joined TRBV5-1 to TRBJ2-7, and 16 junctional nucleotides match TRBD2. The specimen was PBMCs. The nucleotide sequence reads as follows: TGCGCCAGCAGCTTGGGGGGGACTAGCGGGAGGGCCCCCTACGAGCAGTACTTC. The resulting protein is CASSLGGTSGRAPYEQYF.